This TCR beta chain originates from a study of early T cells in non-severe SARS-CoV-2 infection. This clonotype was seen at least ten times. The CDR3 runs to 16 residues. The V gene end was trimmed by 3 bases and the J gene end by 2 bases; junction bases not matched to a gene: 5. The germline gives CDR1 SGHTA, CDR2 FQGNSA. TCRdb re-derived calls from the 5' RACE reads in MiXCR, one entry per CDR3 protein. The profile shows over 50,000 distinct CDR3 sequences, over 10% of them singletons. Sequenced input: whole blood. The origin of this receptor is an adult who was a healthcare worker with PCR-confirmed SARS-CoV-2 infection or an uninfected control (not recorded which). The V and J genes are TRBV7-2 and TRBJ2-5, with 11 bases lining up with TRBD2. This CDR3 is CASSFGVAGGQETQYF. CDR3 in DNA: TGTGCCAGCAGCTTTGGCGTAGCGGGGGGGCAAGAGACCCAGTACTTC.